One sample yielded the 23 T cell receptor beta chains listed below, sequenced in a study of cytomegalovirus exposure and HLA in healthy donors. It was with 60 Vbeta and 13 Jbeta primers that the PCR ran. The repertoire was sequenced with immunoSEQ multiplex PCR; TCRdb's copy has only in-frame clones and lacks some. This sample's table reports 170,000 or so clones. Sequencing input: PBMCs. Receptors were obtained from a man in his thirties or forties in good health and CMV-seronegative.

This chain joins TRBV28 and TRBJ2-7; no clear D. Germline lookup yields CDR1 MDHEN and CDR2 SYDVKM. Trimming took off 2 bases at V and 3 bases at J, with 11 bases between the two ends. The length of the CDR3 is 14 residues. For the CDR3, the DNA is TGTGCCAGCAGTTTAGGGCCTACCTTCTACGAGCAGTACTTC. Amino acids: CASSLGPTFYEQYF.

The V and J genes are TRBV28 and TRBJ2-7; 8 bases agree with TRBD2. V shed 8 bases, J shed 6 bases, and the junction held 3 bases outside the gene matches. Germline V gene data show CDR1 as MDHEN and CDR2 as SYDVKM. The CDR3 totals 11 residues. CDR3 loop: CASPREGEQYF. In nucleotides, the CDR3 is TGTGCCAGCCCCCGGGAGGGCGAGCAGTACTTC.

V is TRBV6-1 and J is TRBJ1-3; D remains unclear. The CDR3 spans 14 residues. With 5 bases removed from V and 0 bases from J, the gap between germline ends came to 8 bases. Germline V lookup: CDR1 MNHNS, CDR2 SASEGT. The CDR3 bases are TGTGCCAGCAGTAGAGGGAACTCTGGAAACACCATATATTTT. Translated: CASSRGNSGNTIYF.

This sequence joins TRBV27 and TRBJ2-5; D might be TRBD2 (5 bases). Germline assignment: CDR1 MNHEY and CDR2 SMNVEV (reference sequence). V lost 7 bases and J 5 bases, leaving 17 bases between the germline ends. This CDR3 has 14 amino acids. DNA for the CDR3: TGTGCCAGCACTGACCTGGGAGATTCGGAGACCCAGTACTTC. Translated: CASTDLGDSETQYF.

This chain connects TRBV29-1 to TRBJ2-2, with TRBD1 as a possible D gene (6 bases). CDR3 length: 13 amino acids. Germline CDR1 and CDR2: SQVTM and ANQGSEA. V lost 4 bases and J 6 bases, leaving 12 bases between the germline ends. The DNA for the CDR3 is TGCAGCGTTGCCAGGGGAGATCCCGGGGAGCTGTTTTTT. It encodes CSVARGDPGELFF.

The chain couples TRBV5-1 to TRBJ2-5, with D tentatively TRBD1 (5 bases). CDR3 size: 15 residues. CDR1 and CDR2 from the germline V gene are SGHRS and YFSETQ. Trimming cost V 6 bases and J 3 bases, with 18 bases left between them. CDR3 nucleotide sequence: TGCGCCAGCACTCGTGGGGCCAGGGAAAAAGAGACCCAGTACTTC. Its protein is CASTRGAREKETQYF.

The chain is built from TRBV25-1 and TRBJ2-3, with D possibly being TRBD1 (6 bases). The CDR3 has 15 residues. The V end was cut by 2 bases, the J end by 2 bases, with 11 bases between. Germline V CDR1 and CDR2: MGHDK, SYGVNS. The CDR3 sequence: CASSETGTTTDTQYF. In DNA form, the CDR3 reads TGTGCCAGCAGTGAAACAGGGACGACCACAGATACGCAGTATTTT.

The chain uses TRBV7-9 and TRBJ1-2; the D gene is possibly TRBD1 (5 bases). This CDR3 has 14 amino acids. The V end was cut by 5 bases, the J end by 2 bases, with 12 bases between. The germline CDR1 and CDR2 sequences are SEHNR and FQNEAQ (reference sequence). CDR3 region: CASSPLQENYGYTF. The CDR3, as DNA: TGTGCCAGCAGCCCTCTACAGGAGAACTATGGCTACACCTTC.

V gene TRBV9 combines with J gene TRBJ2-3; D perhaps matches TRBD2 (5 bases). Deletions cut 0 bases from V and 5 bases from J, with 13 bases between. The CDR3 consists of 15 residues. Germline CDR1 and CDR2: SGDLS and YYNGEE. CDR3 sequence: CASSVGGFSRDTQYF. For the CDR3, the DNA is TGTGCCAGCAGCGTAGGAGGGTTTTCTCGAGATACGCAGTATTTT.

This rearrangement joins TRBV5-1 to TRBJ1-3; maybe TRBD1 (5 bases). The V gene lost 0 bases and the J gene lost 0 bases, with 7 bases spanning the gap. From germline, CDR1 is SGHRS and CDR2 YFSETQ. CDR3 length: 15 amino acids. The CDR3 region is CASSLEGNSGNTIYF. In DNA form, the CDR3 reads TGCGCCAGCAGCTTGGAGGGGAACTCTGGAAACACCATATATTTT.

In DNA form, the CDR3 reads TGTGCCAGCAGCTTAGCGCCAGCGGGAGAGCAGTACTTC. Translating it yields CASSLAPAGEQYF. The chain carries TRBV7-2 and TRBJ2-7; TRBD2 matches at 7 bases. This CDR3 spans 13 amino acids. The germline V gene encodes CDR1 SGHTA and CDR2 FQGNSA. V shed 0 bases, J shed 7 bases, and the junction held 3 bases outside the gene matches.

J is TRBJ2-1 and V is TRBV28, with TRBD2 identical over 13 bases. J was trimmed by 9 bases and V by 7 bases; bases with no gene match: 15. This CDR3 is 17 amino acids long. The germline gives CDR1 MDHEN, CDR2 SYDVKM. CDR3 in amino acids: CASTSRTSGSFQGEQFF. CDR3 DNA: TGTGCCAGCACTTCTAGGACTAGCGGGAGCTTTCAGGGTGAGCAGTTCTTC.

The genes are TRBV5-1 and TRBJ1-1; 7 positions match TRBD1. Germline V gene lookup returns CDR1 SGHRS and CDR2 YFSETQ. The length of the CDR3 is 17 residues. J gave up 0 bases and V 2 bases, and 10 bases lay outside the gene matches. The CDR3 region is CASSFPRDSPLNTEAFF. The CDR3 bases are TGCGCCAGCAGCTTTCCCCGGGACAGCCCTCTGAACACTGAAGCTTTCTTT. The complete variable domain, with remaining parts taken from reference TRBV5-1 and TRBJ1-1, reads KAGVTQTPRYLIKTRGQQVTLSCSPISGHRSVSWYQQTPGQGLQFLFEYFSETQRNKGNFPGRFSGRQFSNSRSEMNVSTLELGDSALYLCASSFPRDSPLNTEAFFGQGTRLTVV.

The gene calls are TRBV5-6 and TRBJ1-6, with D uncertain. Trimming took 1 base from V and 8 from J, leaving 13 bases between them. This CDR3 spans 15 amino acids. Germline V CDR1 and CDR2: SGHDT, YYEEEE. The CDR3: CASSLRGNMDSPLHF. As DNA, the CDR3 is TGTGCCAGCAGCTTGAGAGGCAATATGGATTCACCCCTCCACTTT.

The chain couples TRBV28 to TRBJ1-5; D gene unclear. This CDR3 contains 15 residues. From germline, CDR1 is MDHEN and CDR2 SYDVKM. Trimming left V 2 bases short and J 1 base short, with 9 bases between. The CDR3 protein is CASSLIRSSNQPQHF. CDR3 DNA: TGTGCCAGCAGTTTAATCAGGTCGAGCAATCAGCCCCAGCATTTT.

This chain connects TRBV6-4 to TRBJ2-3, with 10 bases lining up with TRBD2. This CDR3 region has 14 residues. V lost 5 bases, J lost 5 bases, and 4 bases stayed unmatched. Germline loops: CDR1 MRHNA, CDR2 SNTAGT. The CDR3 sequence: CASSPSGSQDTQYF. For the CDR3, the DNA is TGTGCCAGCAGTCCTAGCGGGAGTCAAGATACGCAGTATTTT.

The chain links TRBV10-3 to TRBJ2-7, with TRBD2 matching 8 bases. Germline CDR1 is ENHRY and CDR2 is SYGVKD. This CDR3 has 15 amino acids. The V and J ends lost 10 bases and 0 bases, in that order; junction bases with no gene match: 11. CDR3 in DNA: TGTGCCACGGGCGGGGGGAAGCCCAGCTCCTACGAGCAGTACTTC. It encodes CATGGGKPSSYEQYF.

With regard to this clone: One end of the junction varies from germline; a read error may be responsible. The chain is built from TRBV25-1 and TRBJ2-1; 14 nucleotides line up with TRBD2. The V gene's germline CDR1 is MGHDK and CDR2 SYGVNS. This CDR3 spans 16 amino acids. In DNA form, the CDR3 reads TGTGCCAGCAGTGACTCGACTAGCGGGAGGGACAATGCGCAGTTCTTC. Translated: CASSDSTSGRDNAQFF. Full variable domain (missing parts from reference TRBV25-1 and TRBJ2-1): EADIYQTPRYLVIGTGKKITLECSQTMGHDKMYWYQQDPGMELHLIHYSYGVNSTEKGDLSSESTVSRIRTEHFPLTLESARPSHTSQYLCASSDSTSGRDNAQFFGPGTRLTVL.

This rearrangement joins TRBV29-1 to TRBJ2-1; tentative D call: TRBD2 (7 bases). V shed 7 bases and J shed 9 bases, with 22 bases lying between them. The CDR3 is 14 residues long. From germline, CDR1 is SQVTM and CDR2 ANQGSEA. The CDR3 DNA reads TGCAGCGCCCAAAGGGCGGGGGCGCATAGTGAGCAGTTCTTC. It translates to CSAQRAGAHSEQFF.

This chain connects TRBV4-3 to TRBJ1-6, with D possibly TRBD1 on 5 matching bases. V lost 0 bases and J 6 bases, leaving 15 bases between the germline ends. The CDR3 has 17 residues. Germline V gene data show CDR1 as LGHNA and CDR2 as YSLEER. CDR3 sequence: CASSQDDQGQANSPLHF. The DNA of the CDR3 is TGCGCCAGCAGCCAAGATGACCAGGGTCAGGCTAATTCACCCCTCCACTTT.

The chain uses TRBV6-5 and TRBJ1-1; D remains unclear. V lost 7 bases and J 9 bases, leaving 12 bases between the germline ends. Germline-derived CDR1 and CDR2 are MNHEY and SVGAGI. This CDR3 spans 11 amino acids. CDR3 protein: CASTRNGQAFF. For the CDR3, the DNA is TGTGCCAGCACTCGCAATGGGCAAGCTTTCTTT.

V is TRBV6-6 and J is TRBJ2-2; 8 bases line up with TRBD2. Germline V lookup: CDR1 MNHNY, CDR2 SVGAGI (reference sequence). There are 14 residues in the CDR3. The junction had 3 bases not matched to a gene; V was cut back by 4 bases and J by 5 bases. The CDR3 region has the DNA TGTGCCAGCAGTTCGTCGGGGGGGACCGGGGAGCTGTTTTTT. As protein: CASSSSGGTGELFF.

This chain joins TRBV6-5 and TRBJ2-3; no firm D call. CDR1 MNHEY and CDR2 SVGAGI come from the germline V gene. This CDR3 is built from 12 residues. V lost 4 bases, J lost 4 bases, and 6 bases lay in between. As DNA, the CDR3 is TGTGCCAGCAGTTCAGTGGCAGATACGCAGTATTTT. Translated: CASSSVADTQYF.